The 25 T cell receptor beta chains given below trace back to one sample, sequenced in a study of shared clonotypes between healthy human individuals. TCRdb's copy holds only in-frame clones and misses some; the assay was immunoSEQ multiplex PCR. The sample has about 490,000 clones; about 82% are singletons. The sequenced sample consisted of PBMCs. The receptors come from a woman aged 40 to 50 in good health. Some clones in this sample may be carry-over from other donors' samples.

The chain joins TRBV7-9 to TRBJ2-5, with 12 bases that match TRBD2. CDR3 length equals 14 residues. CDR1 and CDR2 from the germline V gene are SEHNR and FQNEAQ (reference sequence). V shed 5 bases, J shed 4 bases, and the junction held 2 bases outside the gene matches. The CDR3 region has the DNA TGTGCCAGCAGCCGGGGACTAGCGGGAGAGACCCAGTACTTC. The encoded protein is CASSRGLAGETQYF. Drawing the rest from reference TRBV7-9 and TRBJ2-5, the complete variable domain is DTGVSQNPRHKITKRGQNVTFRCDPISEHNRLYWYRQTLGQGPEFLTYFQNEAQLEKSRLLSDRFSAERPKGSFSTLEIQRTEQGDSAMYLCASSRGLAGETQYFGPGTRLLVL.

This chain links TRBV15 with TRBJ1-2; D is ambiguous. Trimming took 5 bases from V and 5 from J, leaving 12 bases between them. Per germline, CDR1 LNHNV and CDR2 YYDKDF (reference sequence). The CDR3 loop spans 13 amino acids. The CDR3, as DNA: TGTGCCACCAGCCCCGACGGACGTTATGGCTACACCTTC. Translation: CATSPDGRYGYTF.

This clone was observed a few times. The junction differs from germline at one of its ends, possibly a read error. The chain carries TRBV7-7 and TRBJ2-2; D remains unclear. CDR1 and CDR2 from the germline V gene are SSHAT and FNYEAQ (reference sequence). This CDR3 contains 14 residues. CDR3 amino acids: CASSLNYNTGELFF. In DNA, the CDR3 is TGTGCTAGCAGTCTGAACTATAACACCGGGGAGCTGTTTTTT.

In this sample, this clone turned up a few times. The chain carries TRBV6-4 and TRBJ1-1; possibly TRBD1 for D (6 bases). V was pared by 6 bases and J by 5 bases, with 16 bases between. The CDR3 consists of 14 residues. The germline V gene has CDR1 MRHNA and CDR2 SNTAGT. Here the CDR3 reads CASRRTGKETEAFF. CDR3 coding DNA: TGTGCCAGCAGGCGCACAGGGAAGGAGACTGAAGCTTTCTTT.

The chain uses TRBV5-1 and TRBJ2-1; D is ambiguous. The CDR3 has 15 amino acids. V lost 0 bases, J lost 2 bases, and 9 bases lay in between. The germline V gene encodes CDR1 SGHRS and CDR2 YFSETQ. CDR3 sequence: CASSLEGFAYNEQFF. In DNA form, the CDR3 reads TGCGCCAGCAGCTTGGAAGGTTTTGCCTACAATGAGCAGTTCTTC.

For the CDR3, the DNA is TGTGCCAGCAGGCCGGGCAGCGGGAGGGCCGAAAGCTACAATGAGCAGTTCTTC. It specifies CASRPGSGRAESYNEQFF. The chain recombines TRBV11-2 with TRBJ2-1; TRBD2 aligns across 10 bases. Germline CDR1 SGHAT, CDR2 FQNNGV. The CDR3 contains 18 residues. The trim removed 6 bases at V and 3 bases at J, leaving 14 bases unmatched.

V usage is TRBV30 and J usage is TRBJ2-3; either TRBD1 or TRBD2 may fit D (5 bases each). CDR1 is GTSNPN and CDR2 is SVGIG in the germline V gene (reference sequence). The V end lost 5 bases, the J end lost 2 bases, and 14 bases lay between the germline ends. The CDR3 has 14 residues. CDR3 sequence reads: CAWGFGGPTDTQYF. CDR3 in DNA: TGTGCCTGGGGGTTTGGGGGACCCACAGATACGCAGTATTTT.

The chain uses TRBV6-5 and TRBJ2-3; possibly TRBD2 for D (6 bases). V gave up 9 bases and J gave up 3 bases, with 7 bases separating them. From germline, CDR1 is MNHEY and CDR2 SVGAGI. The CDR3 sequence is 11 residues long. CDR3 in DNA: TGTGCCAGGGGGACTACAGATACGCAGTATTTT. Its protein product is CARGTTDTQYF.

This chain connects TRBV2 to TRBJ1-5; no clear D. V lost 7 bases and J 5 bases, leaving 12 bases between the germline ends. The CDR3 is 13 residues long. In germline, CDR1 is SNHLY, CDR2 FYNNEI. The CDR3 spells CASTRETDQPQHF. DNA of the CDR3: TGTGCCAGCACCCGGGAAACCGATCAGCCCCAGCATTTT.

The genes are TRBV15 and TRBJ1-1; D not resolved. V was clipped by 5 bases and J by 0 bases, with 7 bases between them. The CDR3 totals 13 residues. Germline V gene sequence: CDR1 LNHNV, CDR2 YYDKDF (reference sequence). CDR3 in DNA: TGTGCCACCAGCTCGCAGGTGAACACTGAAGCTTTCTTT. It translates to CATSSQVNTEAFF.

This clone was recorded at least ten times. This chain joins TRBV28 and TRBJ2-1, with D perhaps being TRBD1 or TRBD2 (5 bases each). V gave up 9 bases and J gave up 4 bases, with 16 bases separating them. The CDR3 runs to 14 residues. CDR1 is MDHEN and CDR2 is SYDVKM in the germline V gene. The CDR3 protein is CASRPGQEYNEQFF. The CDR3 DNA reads TGTGCCAGTCGACCGGGGCAGGAGTACAATGAGCAGTTCTTC.

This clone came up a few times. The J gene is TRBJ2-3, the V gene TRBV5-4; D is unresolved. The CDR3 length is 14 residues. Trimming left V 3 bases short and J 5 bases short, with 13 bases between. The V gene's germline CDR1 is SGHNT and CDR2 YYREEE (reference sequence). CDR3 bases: TGTGCCAGCAGCTCGGCTACTACGCAAGATACGCAGTATTTT. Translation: CASSSATTQDTQYF.

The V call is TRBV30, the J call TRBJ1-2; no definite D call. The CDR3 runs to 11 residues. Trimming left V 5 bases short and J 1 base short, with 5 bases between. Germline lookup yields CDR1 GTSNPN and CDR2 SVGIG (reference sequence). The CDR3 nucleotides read TGTGCCTGGGCTGGTAACTATGGCTACACCTTC. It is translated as CAWAGNYGYTF.

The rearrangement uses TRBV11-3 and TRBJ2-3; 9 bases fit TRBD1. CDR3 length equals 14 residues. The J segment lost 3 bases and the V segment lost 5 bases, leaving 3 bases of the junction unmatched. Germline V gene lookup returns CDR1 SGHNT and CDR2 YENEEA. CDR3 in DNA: TGTGCCAGCAGCCCCGGACAGGGGACAGATACGCAGTATTTT. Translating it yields CASSPGQGTDTQYF.

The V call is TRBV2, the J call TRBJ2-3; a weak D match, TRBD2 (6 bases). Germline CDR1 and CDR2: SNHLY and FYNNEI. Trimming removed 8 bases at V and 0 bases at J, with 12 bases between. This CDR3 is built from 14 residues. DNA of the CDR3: TGTGCCAGCCGGGCAGGGACTAGCACAGATACGCAGTATTTT. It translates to CASRAGTSTDTQYF.

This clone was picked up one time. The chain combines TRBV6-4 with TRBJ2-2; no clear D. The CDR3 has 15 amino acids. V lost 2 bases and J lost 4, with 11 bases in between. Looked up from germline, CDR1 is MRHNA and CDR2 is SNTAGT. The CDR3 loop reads CASSDGLAGTGELFF. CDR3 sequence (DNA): TGTGCCAGCAGTGACGGTTTAGCCGGCACCGGGGAGCTGTTTTTT.

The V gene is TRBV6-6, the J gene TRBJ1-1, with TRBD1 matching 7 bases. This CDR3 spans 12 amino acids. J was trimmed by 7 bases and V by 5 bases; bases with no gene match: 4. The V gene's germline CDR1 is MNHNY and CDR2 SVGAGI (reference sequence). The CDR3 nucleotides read TGTGCCAGCAGTCCCCGACAGGGTGAAGCTTTCTTT. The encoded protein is CASSPRQGEAFF.

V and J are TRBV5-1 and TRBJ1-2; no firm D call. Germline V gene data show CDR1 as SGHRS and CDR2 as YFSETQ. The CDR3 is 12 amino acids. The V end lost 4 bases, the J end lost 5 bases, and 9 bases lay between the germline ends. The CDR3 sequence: CASSLSFYGYTF. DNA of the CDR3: TGCGCCAGCAGCCTTTCATTTTATGGCTACACCTTC.

The CDR3 coding sequence is TGTGCCAGCAGTTTATCGGGACATACTAACTATGGCTACACCTTC. Translated: CASSLSGHTNYGYTF. The chain employs TRBV28 and TRBJ1-2, with D maybe TRBD1 (6 bases). The CDR3 totals 15 residues. Trimming removed 1 base at V and 0 bases at J, with 9 bases between. Looked up from germline, CDR1 is MDHEN and CDR2 is SYDVKM.

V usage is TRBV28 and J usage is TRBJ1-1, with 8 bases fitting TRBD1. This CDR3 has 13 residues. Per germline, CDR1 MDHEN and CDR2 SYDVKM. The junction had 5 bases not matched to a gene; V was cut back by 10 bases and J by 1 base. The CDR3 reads CATKDRANTEAFF. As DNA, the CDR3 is TGTGCCACCAAGGACAGGGCGAACACTGAAGCTTTCTTT.

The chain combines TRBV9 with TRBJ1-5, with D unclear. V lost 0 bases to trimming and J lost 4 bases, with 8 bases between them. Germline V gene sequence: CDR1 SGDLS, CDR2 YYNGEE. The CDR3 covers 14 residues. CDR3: CASSVGAENQPQHF. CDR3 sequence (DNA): TGTGCCAGCAGCGTAGGAGCGGAGAATCAGCCCCAGCATTTT.

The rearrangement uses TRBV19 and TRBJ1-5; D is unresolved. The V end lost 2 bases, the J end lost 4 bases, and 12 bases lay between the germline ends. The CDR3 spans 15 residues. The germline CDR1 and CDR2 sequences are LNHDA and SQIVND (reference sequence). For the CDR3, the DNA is TGTGCCAGTAGTATAAGGCGGTCTGGAAATCAGCCCCAGCATTTT. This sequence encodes CASSIRRSGNQPQHF. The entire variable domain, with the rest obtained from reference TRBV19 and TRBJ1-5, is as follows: DGGITQSPKYLFRKEGQNVTLSCEQNLNHDAMYWYRQDPGQGLRLIYYSQIVNDFQKGDIAEGYSVSREKKESFPLTVTSAQKNPTAFYLCASSIRRSGNQPQHFGDGTRLSIL.

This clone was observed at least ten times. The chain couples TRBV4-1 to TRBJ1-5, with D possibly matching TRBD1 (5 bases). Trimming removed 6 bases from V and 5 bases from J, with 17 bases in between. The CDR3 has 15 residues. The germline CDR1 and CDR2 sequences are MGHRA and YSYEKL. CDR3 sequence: CASRRDPVSDQPQHF. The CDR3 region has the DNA TGCGCCAGCAGACGGGACCCAGTAAGTGATCAGCCCCAGCATTTT.

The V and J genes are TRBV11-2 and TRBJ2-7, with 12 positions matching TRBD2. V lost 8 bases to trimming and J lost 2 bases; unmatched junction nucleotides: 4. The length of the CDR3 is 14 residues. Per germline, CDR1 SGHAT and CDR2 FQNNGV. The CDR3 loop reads CASRTSGRTYEQYF. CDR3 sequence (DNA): TGTGCCAGCCGAACTAGCGGGAGGACCTACGAGCAGTACTTC.

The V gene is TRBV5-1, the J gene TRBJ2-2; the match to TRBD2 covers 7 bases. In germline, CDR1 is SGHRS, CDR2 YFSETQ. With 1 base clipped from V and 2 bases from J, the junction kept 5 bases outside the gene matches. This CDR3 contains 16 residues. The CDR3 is CASSLFTSANTGELFF. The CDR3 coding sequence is TGCGCCAGCAGCTTGTTCACTAGCGCTAACACCGGGGAGCTGTTTTTT.